These 22 T cell receptor beta chains share one sample of origin, sequenced in a study of CD8+ T cells in alopecia areata. Extraction and reverse transcription of RNA yielded cDNA as the sequencing template. TCRdb's table, derived via immunoSEQ multiplex PCR, lists solely in-frame clones and lacks some. The table has around 120,000 clones, around 53% seen once. The treatment was: oral pan-JAK inhibitor, 5-10 mg twice daily. Sequencing used CD4+ T cells sorted from blood, obtained at week 4, from a patient treated with tofacitinib. These receptors originate from a human donor with alopecia areata.

This clone has just a few counts. The rearrangement joins TRBV10-3 to TRBJ2-7; D remains ambiguous. CDR1 is ENHRY and CDR2 is SYGVKD in the germline V gene. This CDR3 comprises 15 residues. The ends were cut back, 2 bases at V and 0 bases at J, with 11 bases in the middle. CDR3 nucleotide sequence: TGTGCCATCAGTGAGATTGACCGGAGCTCCTACGAGCAGTACTTC. Translating gives CAISEIDRSSYEQYF.

This clone occurred a few times. J is TRBJ2-7 and V is TRBV7-9, with D perhaps matching TRBD1 (5 bases). This CDR3 spans 12 amino acids. V was trimmed by 5 bases and J by 4 bases, leaving 9 bases between them. The germline V gene has CDR1 SEHNR and CDR2 FQNEAQ (reference sequence). The CDR3 protein is CASSRQIYEQYF. The CDR3 DNA follows: TGTGCCAGCAGCCGACAGATATACGAGCAGTACTTC.

V is TRBV7-9 and J is TRBJ2-5; 7 bases line up with TRBD1. After removal of 3 bases from V and 4 bases from J, the junction contained 11 bases not matched to a gene. This CDR3 spans 16 amino acids. Germline lookup yields CDR1 SEHNR and CDR2 FQNEAQ (reference sequence). The CDR3, as DNA: TGTGCCAGCAGCTTTCCACGGGACAGCCTTCGAGAGACCCAGTACTTC. Amino acid sequence: CASSFPRDSLRETQYF.

The chain recombines TRBV5-6 with TRBJ1-5, with TRBD1 identical over 7 bases. The germline V gene encodes CDR1 SGHDT and CDR2 YYEEEE. This CDR3 comprises 15 residues. The V gene end was trimmed by 1 base and the J gene end by 5 bases; junction bases not matched to a gene: 6. The CDR3 DNA follows: TGTGCCAGCAGCTTGTGGAGGGGGCGAGATCAGCCCCAGCATTTT. This translates into CASSLWRGRDQPQHF.

Here the CDR3 DNA reads TGTGCCAGCAGTTCTCACCGGACTAGCGGCTACAATGAGCAGTTCTTC. This sequence encodes CASSSHRTSGYNEQFF. The V call is TRBV6-5, the J call TRBJ2-1, with 10 bases that match TRBD2. The CDR3 has 16 residues. After removal of 4 bases from V and 3 bases from J, the junction contained 6 bases not matched to a gene. Germline V gives CDR1 MNHEY, CDR2 SVGAGI.

The rearrangement uses TRBV6-5 and TRBJ1-3; D gene unclear. Trimming pared 7 bases from V and 0 bases from J, leaving 10 bases between. Germline values: CDR1 MNHEY, CDR2 SVGAGI. CDR3 length equals 14 residues. The CDR3: CASNGVHSGNTIYF. CDR3 DNA sequence: TGTGCCAGCAACGGCGTACACTCTGGAAACACCATATATTTT.

This clone has a single count. This chain uses TRBV6-5 with TRBJ2-7; the match to TRBD2 covers 12 bases. Germline loops: CDR1 MNHEY, CDR2 SVGAGI. V was clipped by 10 bases and J by 0 bases; unmatched bases: 7. The length of the CDR3 is 15 residues. The CDR3 loop reads CATLGTSGYSYEQYF. Written as DNA, the CDR3 is TGTGCCACCCTTGGGACTAGCGGGTACTCCTACGAGCAGTACTTC.

The V call is TRBV30, the J call TRBJ2-1, with TRBD2 identical over 8 bases. Unmatched junction bases numbered 8, after V lost 3 bases and J lost 7 bases. Germline V CDR1 and CDR2: GTSNPN, SVGIG (reference sequence). CDR3 length: 14 amino acids. CDR3: CAWSGSGSGNEQFF. The CDR3 DNA reads as TGTGCCTGGAGCGGCAGCGGGAGTGGGAATGAGCAGTTCTTC.

The chain combines TRBV20-1 with TRBJ2-7, with D uncertain. The CDR3 extends over 11 amino acids. Looked up from germline, CDR1 is DFQATT and CDR2 is SNEGSKA (reference sequence). V was clipped by 5 bases and J by 6 bases, with 11 bases between them. The CDR3 DNA reads TGCAGTGCTGTCGCAGGCCGCGAGCAGTACTTC. Its translation: CSAVAGREQYF.

This clone was found a few times. This rearrangement joins TRBV7-7 to TRBJ1-1; D unresolved. Germline V gene sequence: CDR1 SSHAT, CDR2 FNYEAQ (reference sequence). V was clipped by 5 bases and J by 2 bases, with 9 bases between them. The CDR3 sequence is 13 residues long. CDR3 sequence reads: CASSPRINTEAFF. CDR3 nucleotides: TGTGCCAGCAGCCCTAGGATCAACACTGAAGCTTTCTTT.

This chain uses TRBV5-1 with TRBJ1-1; TRBD1 agrees at 7 bases. CDR3 size: 13 residues. CDR1 is SGHRS, CDR2 YFSETQ, per germline. J lost 6 bases, V lost 4 bases, and 6 bases had no gene match. CDR3 nucleotide sequence: TGCGCCAGCAGCCAAGACAGGGCCGCTGAAGCTTTCTTT. Its translation is CASSQDRAAEAFF.

This clone was counted once. Other DNA variants within this sample encode the same CDR3. J is TRBJ2-7 and V is TRBV5-1; D is uncertain. The length of the CDR3 is 12 residues. Trimming took off 4 bases at V and 2 bases at J, with 7 bases between the two ends. Germline V CDR1 and CDR2: SGHRS, YFSETQ. CDR3 in amino acids: CASSLDTYEQYF. The CDR3 DNA reads as TGCGCCAGCAGCCTAGATACCTACGAGCAGTACTTC.

This clone showed up just a few times. This CDR3 is CASSVQGGEQFF. The DNA of the CDR3 is TGTGCCAGCAGTGTACAGGGCGGTGAGCAGTTCTTC. The chain has TRBV2 and TRBJ2-1; perhaps TRBD1 as D (6 bases). The germline V gene has CDR1 SNHLY and CDR2 FYNNEI. The CDR3 totals 12 residues. Trimming removed 4 bases from V and 9 bases from J, with 10 bases in between.

The chain couples TRBV25-1 to TRBJ2-7; 7 bases fit TRBD2. Trimming took 2 bases from V and 3 from J; bases not matched to a gene: 10. The CDR3 has 16 amino acids. Germline CDR1 is MGHDK and CDR2 is SYGVNS. Here the CDR3 reads CASSEETGTIVYEQYF. CDR3 sequence (DNA): TGTGCCAGCAGTGAAGAGACCGGGACTATTGTCTACGAGCAGTACTTC.

In this sample, this clone turned up a few times. The V gene is TRBV10-3, the J gene TRBJ2-2, with 7 bases aligning to TRBD1. CDR3 length: 15 residues. CDR1 and CDR2 from the germline V gene are ENHRY and SYGVKD. V gave up 3 bases and J gave up 1 base; unmatched junction bases: 2. CDR3 nucleotide sequence: TGTGCCATCAGTGACCGGACAGGGAACACCGGGGAGCTGTTTTTT. Protein product: CAISDRTGNTGELFF.

The CDR3 reads CSVERQLTDTQYF. The DNA for the CDR3 is TGCAGCGTTGAAAGGCAGCTCACAGATACGCAGTATTTT. V usage is TRBV29-1 and J usage is TRBJ2-3; D is undetermined. The V end lost 2 bases, the J end lost 2 bases, and 8 bases lay between the germline ends. Germline V gene data show CDR1 as SQVTM and CDR2 as ANQGSEA. This CDR3 has 13 amino acids.

The rearrangement links TRBV30 to TRBJ1-3; D gene unclear. V lost 3 bases and J lost 0, with 12 bases in between. Germline CDR1 GTSNPN, CDR2 SVGIG (reference sequence). The CDR3 loop spans 15 amino acids. This chain's CDR3 is CAWRLQRDSGNTIYF. CDR3 coding DNA: TGTGCCTGGAGACTCCAGAGGGACTCTGGAAACACCATATATTTT.

The V and J genes are TRBV5-1 and TRBJ2-7; weak D call: TRBD1 (5 bases). The V end lost 0 bases, the J end lost 3 bases, and 10 bases lay between the germline ends. This CDR3 region has 14 residues. Germline CDR1 SGHRS, CDR2 YFSETQ. CDR3 sequence reads: CASSLVDSDYEQYF. The CDR3 DNA is TGCGCCAGCAGCTTGGTTGACAGCGACTACGAGCAGTACTTC.

This clone occurred a few times. J is TRBJ1-4 and V is TRBV6-5; perhaps TRBD1 as D (6 bases). Between the trimmed V and J ends, which lost 6 bases and 7 bases, there was a span of 15 bases. The CDR3 loop spans 14 amino acids. Germline assignment: CDR1 MNHEY and CDR2 SVGAGI. The CDR3, as DNA: TGTGCCAGCAGGCGCCAGGGGAGTGGTGAAAAACTGTTTTTT. The encoded protein is CASRRQGSGEKLFF.

V and J are TRBV5-1 and TRBJ2-7; TRBD2 agrees at 11 bases. CDR1 is SGHRS and CDR2 is YFSETQ in the germline V gene. CDR3 length equals 15 residues. The V segment lost 4 bases and the J segment 4 bases; nucleotides outside the gene matches: 7. CDR3 in DNA: TGCGCCAGCAGCACTGGAGGGACTAGCGGTTACGAGCAGTACTTC. This encodes CASSTGGTSGYEQYF.

The chain uses TRBV23-1 and TRBJ2-3; TRBD2 is a possible D gene (5 bases). TRBV23-1 is treated as an ORF (open reading frame) with a function not yet certain. V gave up 3 bases and J gave up 4 bases, with 20 bases separating them. The CDR3 extends over 17 amino acids. CDR3 DNA: TGCGCCAGCAGTCACCCCGCCATCCTTCTGGGAGCAGATACGCAGTATTTT. It codes for CASSHPAILLGADTQYF.

V and J are TRBV14 and TRBJ2-3; D is uncertain. This CDR3 region has 17 residues. Germline values: CDR1 SGHDN, CDR2 FVKESK. Trimming took off 0 bases at V and 4 bases at J, with 17 bases between the two ends. CDR3 coding DNA: TGTGCCAGCAGCCAAGAATTTGCCTCGGCCTTCCCAGATACGCAGTATTTT. Protein: CASSQEFASAFPDTQYF.